This entry concerns a single T cell receptor beta chain. This sample stems from a study of blood T cell repertoires in COVID-19. Study background: Sites across the United States, Italy and Spain contributed samples from acute and convalescent COVID-19. T cells, B-cell-depleted T cells, or PBMCs provided the cDNA or gDNA that served as material.

CDR3 length: 16 residues. Germline loops: CDR1 LNHDA, CDR2 SQIVND (reference sequence). V lost 3 bases and J 0 bases, leaving 15 bases between the germline ends. Original analysis: From reference gene primer amplification, estimates of nucleated cell counts were derived. TCRdb's copy holds only in-frame clones and misses some; the assay was immunoSEQ multiplex PCR. D and trimming were read from the DNA, whereas the V and J calls and clone size are those reported in that table. The sample includes some 220,000 clones, around 80% of them seen just once. The chain combines TRBV19 with TRBJ2-7; weak D call: TRBD2 (6 bases). The sequence came from a human donor in a cohort sampled during active COVID-19. The sample consisted of peripheral blood. The CDR3 coding sequence is TGTGCCAGTAGTATTGGGGGGACGGCGCTCTCCTACGAGCAGTACTTC. It codes for CASSIGGTALSYEQYF.